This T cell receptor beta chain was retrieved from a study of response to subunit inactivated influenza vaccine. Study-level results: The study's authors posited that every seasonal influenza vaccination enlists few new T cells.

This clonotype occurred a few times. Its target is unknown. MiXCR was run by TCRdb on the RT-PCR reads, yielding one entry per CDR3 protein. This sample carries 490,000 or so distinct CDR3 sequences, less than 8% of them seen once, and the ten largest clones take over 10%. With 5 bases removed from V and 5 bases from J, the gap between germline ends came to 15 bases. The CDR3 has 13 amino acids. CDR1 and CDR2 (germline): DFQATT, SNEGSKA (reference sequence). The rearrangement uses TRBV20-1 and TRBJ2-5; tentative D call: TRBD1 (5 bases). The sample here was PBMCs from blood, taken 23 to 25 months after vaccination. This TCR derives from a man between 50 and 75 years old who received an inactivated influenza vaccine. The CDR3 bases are TGCAGTGCTGAGGTTGCAGGGTTGGAGACCCAGTACTTC. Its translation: CSAEVAGLETQYF.